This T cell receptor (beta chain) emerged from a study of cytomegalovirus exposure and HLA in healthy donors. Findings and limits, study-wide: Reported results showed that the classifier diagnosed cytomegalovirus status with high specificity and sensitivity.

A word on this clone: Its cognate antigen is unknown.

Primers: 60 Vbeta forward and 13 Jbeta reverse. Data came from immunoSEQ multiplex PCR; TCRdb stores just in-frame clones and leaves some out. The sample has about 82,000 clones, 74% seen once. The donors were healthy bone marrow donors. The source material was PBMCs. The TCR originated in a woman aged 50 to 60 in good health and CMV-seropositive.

CDR3 residues: CASSLGGVGEKLFF. The CDR3, as DNA: TGCGCCAGCAGCTTGGGGGGGGTCGGTGAAAAACTGTTTTTT. The V and J genes are TRBV5-1 and TRBJ1-4; D possibly corresponds to TRBD1 (5 bases). V was trimmed by 0 bases and J by 7 bases, leaving 10 bases between them. This CDR3 region has 14 residues. Germline V gene data show CDR1 as SGHRS and CDR2 as YFSETQ.